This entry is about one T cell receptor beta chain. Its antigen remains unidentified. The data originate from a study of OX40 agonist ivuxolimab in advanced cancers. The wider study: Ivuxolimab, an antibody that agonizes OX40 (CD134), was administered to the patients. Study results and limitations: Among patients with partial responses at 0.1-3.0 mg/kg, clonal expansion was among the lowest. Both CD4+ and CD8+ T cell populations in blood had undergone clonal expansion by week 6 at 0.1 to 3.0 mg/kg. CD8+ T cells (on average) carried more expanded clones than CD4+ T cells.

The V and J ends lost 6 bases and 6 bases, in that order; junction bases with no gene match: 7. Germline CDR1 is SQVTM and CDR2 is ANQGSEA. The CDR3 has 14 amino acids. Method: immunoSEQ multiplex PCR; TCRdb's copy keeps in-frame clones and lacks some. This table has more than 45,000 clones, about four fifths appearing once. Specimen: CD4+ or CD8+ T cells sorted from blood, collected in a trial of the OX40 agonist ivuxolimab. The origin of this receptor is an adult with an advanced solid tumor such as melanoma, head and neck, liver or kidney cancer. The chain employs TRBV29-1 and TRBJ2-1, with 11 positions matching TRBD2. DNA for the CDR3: TGCAGCGTCAAAGCTAGCGGGAGGACCAATGAGCAGTTCTTC. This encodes CSVKASGRTNEQFF.